These T cell receptor beta chains were read from a single sample in a study of control samples from healthy donors and cancer patients. Sequencing was performed with immunoSEQ multiplex PCR; in TCRdb, only in-frame clones are kept and a portion is missing. Among 130,000 to 150,000 clones listed, around 92% were seen once. Sequencing was done on a sample of blood. The receptor set was obtained from a young man in good health. The CDR3 runs from the conserved cysteine through the conserved F or W. D genes are given only for firm matches. Size is omitted from some rows. Given values are once, few, many or a class for expanded clones.

j_call clone_size d_call v_call cdr3_aa cdr3_nt
TRBJ1-3 NA NA TRBV11-2 CASSLPGKLAGNTIYF TGTGCCAGCAGCTTACCAGGGAAATTGGCTGGAAACACCATATATTTT
TRBJ1-4 NA TRBD1 TRBV5-4 CASSYGDRGPEKLFF TGTGCCAGCAGCTATGGGGACAGGGGCCCGGAAAAACTGTTTTTT
TRBJ1-4 NA NA TRBV11-2 CASSLAPMTGYNEKLFF TGTGCCAGCAGCTTAGCCCCCATGACAGGCTATAATGAAAAACTGTTTTTT
TRBJ2-3 NA TRBD2 TRBV7-9 CASSLGTSGTDTQYF TGTGCCAGCAGCTTAGGGACTAGCGGCACAGATACGCAGTATTTT
TRBJ1-1 NA NA TRBV7-9 CASSSTGRGGTEAFF TGTGCCAGCAGCTCCACAGGGAGAGGGGGCACTGAAGCTTTCTTT
TRBJ1-2 NA NA TRBV5-1 CASSLDGNYGYTF TGCGCCAGCAGCTTGGACGGCAACTATGGCTACACCTTC
TRBJ1-2 NA TRBD1 TRBV6-1 CASSEMTGGNYGYTF TGTGCCAGCAGTGAAATGACAGGGGGCAACTATGGCTACACCTTC
TRBJ2-1 NA NA TRBV19 CASSIGALDEQFF TGTGCCAGTAGTATAGGAGCGCTGGATGAGCAGTTCTTC
TRBJ1-2 NA TRBD1 TRBV28 CASREQGARYGYTF TGTGCCAGCAGGGAACAGGGGGCGAGGTATGGCTACACCTTC
TRBJ2-7 NA NA TRBV10-3 CAISPTENSYEQYF TGTGCCATCAGCCCGACCGAGAACTCCTACGAGCAGTACTTC
TRBJ2-3 NA TRBD1 TRBV19 CATRQQGSADTQYF TGTGCCACCCGCCAACAGGGGAGCGCAGATACGCAGTATTTT
TRBJ2-7 NA NA TRBV5-1 CASSLAVGYEQYF TGCGCCAGCAGCTTGGCCGTCGGGTACGAGCAGTACTTC
TRBJ2-7 NA NA TRBV24-1 CATSDTKDRSYEQYF TGTGCCACCAGTGACACAAAGGACAGATCCTACGAGCAGTACTTC
TRBJ1-2 NA NA TRBV15 CATSRDYDSNYGYTF TGTGCCACCAGCAGAGATTACGACAGTAACTATGGCTACACCTTC
TRBJ1-2 NA NA TRBV11-3 CASSARRGSYGYTF TGTGCCAGCAGCGCGCGCAGGGGTAGCTATGGCTACACCTTC
TRBJ2-7 once NA TRBV19 CASSNDDTEQYF TGTGCCAGTAGTAATGACGACACCGAGCAGTACTTC
TRBJ2-7 NA NA TRBV28 CASSFAKRGRGQYF TGTGCCAGCAGTTTTGCCAAGAGGGGGCGGGGGCAGTACTTC
TRBJ2-1 NA TRBD2 TRBV2 CASKGLAYNEQFF TGTGCCAGCAAGGGACTAGCTTACAATGAGCAGTTCTTC
TRBJ1-1 NA NA TRBV30 CAWSVPPIRLNTEAFF TGTGCCTGGAGTGTACCCCCCATCCGTCTGAACACTGAAGCTTTCTTT
TRBJ1-3 NA NA TRBV29-1 CSVEIGFLNTIYF TGCAGCGTTGAAATTGGGTTCCTGAACACCATATATTTT
TRBJ1-2 NA NA TRBV11-2 CASSLPDRPGGYTF TGTGCCAGCAGCTTACCCGACAGGCCCGGAGGCTACACCTTC
TRBJ1-1 NA NA TRBV5-4 CASSWELGNTEAFF TGTGCCAGCAGCTGGGAACTGGGGAACACTGAAGCTTTCTTT